The rows below give T cell receptor beta chains drawn from one sample of a study of Ad26.COV2.S vaccination and SARS-CoV-2 variants. The method was immunoSEQ multiplex PCR; TCRdb's version includes in-frame clones alone and lacks a portion of them. The sample lists over 400,000 clones, 92% occurring once. The sample here was peripheral blood, taken in a trial of Ad26.COV2.S vaccine versus placebo. The receptors shown here come from a person between 18 and 65 years old who received the Ad26.COV2.S COVID-19 vaccine or a placebo. Both conserved end residues are part of each CDR3. The order of the fields is CDR3 protein, CDR3 DNA, V gene, clone size, D gene, J gene. D genes are given only for firm matches. Not all rows give a size; the values are once, few, many and, for expanded clones, a class.

CDR3aa: CAAEAGLGTGELFF
CDR3nt: TGTGCCGCCGAGGCGGGACTCGGAACCGGGGAGCTGTTTTTT
v_gene: TRBV19
abundance: many
d_gene: NA
j_gene: TRBJ2-2

CDR3aa: CASMTESLVRLGYTF
CDR3nt: TGTGCCAGCATGACCGAAAGTTTGGTCCGCTTAGGCTACACCTTC
v_gene: TRBV6-5
abundance: NA
d_gene: NA
j_gene: TRBJ1-2

CDR3aa: CASSQGQGNNEQYF
CDR3nt: TGCGCCAGCAGCCAAGGACAGGGTAATAACGAGCAGTACTTC
v_gene: TRBV4-1
abundance: NA
d_gene: TRBD1
j_gene: TRBJ2-7

CDR3aa: CATRGGVGQETQYF
CDR3nt: TGTGCCACCAGGGGCGGGGTCGGGCAAGAGACCCAGTACTTC
v_gene: TRBV5-4
abundance: NA
d_gene: NA
j_gene: TRBJ2-5

CDR3aa: CSVEGTGQGYEQYF
CDR3nt: TGCAGCGTAGAGGGTACGGGACAGGGATACGAGCAGTACTTC
v_gene: TRBV29-1
abundance: NA
d_gene: TRBD1
j_gene: TRBJ2-7

CDR3aa: CASSQEGLNTGELFF
CDR3nt: TGTGCCAGCAGCCAAGAAGGACTAAACACCGGGGAGCTGTTTTTT
v_gene: TRBV3-1/TRBV3-2
abundance: NA
d_gene: NA
j_gene: TRBJ2-2

CDR3aa: CASSLVLDIDHLPQHF
CDR3nt: TGTGCCAGCAGCTTAGTTTTGGATATCGATCATTTGCCCCAGCATTTT
v_gene: TRBV7-8
abundance: NA
d_gene: NA
j_gene: TRBJ1-5

CDR3aa: CASSQGSFRTEAFF
CDR3nt: TGTGCCTCAAGCCAGGGATCCTTTCGGACTGAAGCTTTCTTT
v_gene: TRBV7-9
abundance: NA
d_gene: NA
j_gene: TRBJ1-1

CDR3aa: CASSEAMTGRGEKLFF
CDR3nt: TGTGCCAGCAGTGAAGCGATGACAGGTAGAGGTGAAAAACTGTTTTTT
v_gene: TRBV6-1
abundance: NA
d_gene: NA
j_gene: TRBJ1-4

CDR3aa: CASSLRGDLSPYNEQFF
CDR3nt: TGTGCCAGCAGCTTAAGGGGGGATCTTTCGCCGTACAATGAGCAGTTCTTC
v_gene: TRBV7-8
abundance: NA
d_gene: NA
j_gene: TRBJ2-1

CDR3aa: CASSPNAGGLSGELFF
CDR3nt: TGTGCCAGCAGTCCGAACGCGGGGGGGCTCTCCGGGGAGCTGTTTTTT
v_gene: TRBV9
abundance: NA
d_gene: TRBD2
j_gene: TRBJ2-2

CDR3aa: CASSLDRGGRGYTF
CDR3nt: TGTGCCAGCAGTTTGGACAGGGGAGGGAGAGGCTACACCTTC
v_gene: TRBV6-2/TRBV6-3
abundance: NA
d_gene: TRBD1
j_gene: TRBJ1-2

CDR3aa: CASSLWTVGFFNNEQFF
CDR3nt: TGCGCCAGCAGCTTGTGGACAGTGGGTTTTTTCAACAATGAGCAGTTCTTC
v_gene: TRBV5-1
abundance: once
d_gene: NA
j_gene: TRBJ2-1

CDR3aa: CASRRGNTEAFF
CDR3nt: TGTGCCAGCAGGCGGGGGAACACTGAAGCTTTCTTT
v_gene: TRBV6-5
abundance: NA
d_gene: NA
j_gene: TRBJ1-1

CDR3aa: CASSTRLASGELFF
CDR3nt: TGTGCCAGCAGCACCCGACTAGCCAGCGGGGAGCTGTTTTTT
v_gene: TRBV7-2
abundance: NA
d_gene: TRBD2
j_gene: TRBJ2-2

CDR3aa: CASSQDQMKGFREQYF
CDR3nt: TGTGCCAGCAGCCAAGATCAGATGAAGGGGTTTCGCGAGCAGTACTTC
v_gene: TRBV3-1/TRBV3-2
abundance: once
d_gene: NA
j_gene: TRBJ2-7

CDR3aa: CASSLGSGISYEQYF
CDR3nt: TGCGCCAGCAGCTTGGGGTCAGGGATATCCTACGAGCAGTACTTC
v_gene: TRBV5-1
abundance: NA
d_gene: NA
j_gene: TRBJ2-7

CDR3aa: CASSRDRLKHQPQHF
CDR3nt: TGTGCCAGCAGCCGGGACAGACTCAAACATCAGCCCCAGCATTTT
v_gene: TRBV16
abundance: NA
d_gene: TRBD1
j_gene: TRBJ1-5

CDR3aa: CASGGVYEQYF
CDR3nt: TGTGCCAGCGGGGGGGTCTACGAGCAGTACTTC
v_gene: TRBV7-6
abundance: NA
d_gene: TRBD2
j_gene: TRBJ2-7

CDR3aa: CASSVGGEDEQYF
CDR3nt: TGTGCCAGCAGCGTTGGGGGGGAGGACGAGCAGTACTTC
v_gene: TRBV9
abundance: NA
d_gene: TRBD2
j_gene: TRBJ2-7

CDR3aa: CASSTRDRGETNEKLFF
CDR3nt: TGTGCCAGCAGTACACGGGACAGGGGCGAAACTAATGAAAAACTGTTTTTT
v_gene: TRBV28
abundance: NA
d_gene: TRBD1
j_gene: TRBJ1-4

CDR3aa: CASKGGSISYEQYF
CDR3nt: TGCGCCAGCAAAGGGGGTTCTATCTCCTACGAGCAGTACTTC
v_gene: TRBV10-2
abundance: NA
d_gene: NA
j_gene: TRBJ2-7

CDR3aa: CASSLPPDYNEQFF
CDR3nt: TGTGCCAGCTCACTCCCACCGGACTACAATGAGCAGTTCTTC
v_gene: TRBV18
abundance: NA
d_gene: NA
j_gene: TRBJ2-1

CDR3aa: CSVGGGTFPGEQYF
CDR3nt: TGCAGCGTGGGTGGGGGGACCTTTCCGGGCGAGCAGTACTTC
v_gene: TRBV29-1
abundance: NA
d_gene: NA
j_gene: TRBJ2-7

CDR3aa: CASSFSSWVYEQYF
CDR3nt: TGTGCCAGCAGCTTCTCTTCCTGGGTCTACGAGCAGTACTTC
v_gene: TRBV11-2
abundance: NA
d_gene: NA
j_gene: TRBJ2-7

CDR3aa: CASSQDFALINYGYTF
CDR3nt: TGCGCCAGCAGCCAAGATTTTGCACTCATTAACTATGGCTACACCTTC
v_gene: TRBV4-3
abundance: NA
d_gene: NA
j_gene: TRBJ1-2

CDR3aa: CASSDLGQFF
CDR3nt: TGTGCCAGCAGTGACCTAGGGCAGTTCTTC
v_gene: TRBV25-1
abundance: NA
d_gene: NA
j_gene: TRBJ2-1

CDR3aa: CATSPLGVGTGSGGYTF
CDR3nt: TGTGCCACCAGCCCCCTGGGGGTTGGGACAGGGAGTGGTGGCTACACCTTC
v_gene: TRBV15
abundance: NA
d_gene: TRBD1
j_gene: TRBJ1-2

CDR3aa: CASSGALDEQYF
CDR3nt: TGTGCCAGCAGCGGTGCCCTCGACGAGCAGTACTTC
v_gene: TRBV9
abundance: NA
d_gene: NA
j_gene: TRBJ2-7

CDR3aa: CAISPGLNTEAFF
CDR3nt: TGTGCCATCAGCCCTGGACTGAACACTGAAGCTTTCTTT
v_gene: TRBV10-3
abundance: NA
d_gene: NA
j_gene: TRBJ1-1

CDR3aa: CASSQLSPNEQFF
CDR3nt: TGTGCCAGCAGCCAGTTAAGTCCCAATGAGCAGTTCTTC
v_gene: TRBV3-1/TRBV3-2
abundance: NA
d_gene: NA
j_gene: TRBJ2-1

CDR3aa: CASSSHRAQPQHF
CDR3nt: TGTGCCAGCAGCTCCCACAGGGCCCAGCCCCAGCATTTT
v_gene: TRBV7-2
abundance: NA
d_gene: NA
j_gene: TRBJ1-5

CDR3aa: CASSPRGLPNGELFF
CDR3nt: TGTGCCAGCAGCCCCAGAGGGCTGCCAAACGGGGAGCTGTTTTTT
v_gene: TRBV5-4
abundance: NA
d_gene: NA
j_gene: TRBJ2-2

CDR3aa: CASSQDLGATGTGGAGIYF
CDR3nt: TGTGCCAGCAGCCAAGATCTGGGGGCCACCGGGACAGGGGGCGCTGGCATATATTTT
v_gene: TRBV3-1/TRBV3-2
abundance: once
d_gene: TRBD1
j_gene: TRBJ1-3

CDR3aa: CASSYAPGTRNEQFF
CDR3nt: TGTGCCAGCAGTTACGCCCCCGGGACAAGAAATGAGCAGTTCTTC
v_gene: TRBV6-5
abundance: NA
d_gene: NA
j_gene: TRBJ2-1

CDR3aa: CASSPLAGVNTEAFF
CDR3nt: TGCGCCAGCAGTCCCCTTGCAGGGGTGAACACTGAAGCTTTCTTT
v_gene: TRBV5-1
abundance: NA
d_gene: NA
j_gene: TRBJ1-1

CDR3aa: CASSNDRVSYEQYF
CDR3nt: TGTGCCAGCAGTAATGACAGGGTCTCCTACGAGCAGTACTTC
v_gene: TRBV13
abundance: NA
d_gene: TRBD1
j_gene: TRBJ2-7

CDR3aa: CASSFRQGGTYNEQFF
CDR3nt: TGTGCCAGCAGTTTCCGACAGGGGGGCACCTACAATGAGCAGTTCTTC
v_gene: TRBV27
abundance: NA
d_gene: TRBD1
j_gene: TRBJ2-1

CDR3aa: CATSGGQGPTDTQYF
CDR3nt: TGTGCCACCAGTGGAGGACAGGGGCCCACAGATACGCAGTATTTT
v_gene: TRBV24-1
abundance: NA
d_gene: TRBD1
j_gene: TRBJ2-3

CDR3aa: CASSTRTGADYEQYF
CDR3nt: TGTGCCAGCAGCACCCGGACAGGGGCGGATTACGAGCAGTACTTC
v_gene: TRBV11-2
abundance: NA
d_gene: TRBD1
j_gene: TRBJ2-7

CDR3aa: CASSYRGTGELFF
CDR3nt: TGTGCCAGCAGCTACAGGGGCACCGGGGAGCTGTTTTTT
v_gene: TRBV13
abundance: NA
d_gene: TRBD1
j_gene: TRBJ2-2

CDR3aa: CASSIDRTDNQPQHF
CDR3nt: TGTGCCAGTAGTATAGACCGGACGGACAATCAGCCCCAGCATTTT
v_gene: TRBV19
abundance: NA
d_gene: NA
j_gene: TRBJ1-5

CDR3aa: CASSGGSNYEQYF
CDR3nt: TGTGCCAGTAGCGGAGGGTCCAACTACGAGCAGTACTTC
v_gene: TRBV19
abundance: NA
d_gene: NA
j_gene: TRBJ2-7

CDR3aa: CASSATAGLGNEQFF
CDR3nt: TGTGCCAGCAGTGCTACAGCGGGACTAGGCAATGAGCAGTTCTTC
v_gene: TRBV2
abundance: NA
d_gene: TRBD2
j_gene: TRBJ2-1

CDR3aa: CASSLVEGAISSYEQYF
CDR3nt: TGTGCCAGCAGCTTAGTTGAGGGGGCGATTTCATCCTACGAGCAGTACTTC
v_gene: TRBV7-6
abundance: NA
d_gene: TRBD1
j_gene: TRBJ2-7